This T cell receptor (beta chain) was captured in a study of cytomegalovirus exposure and HLA in healthy donors. Looked up from germline, CDR1 is DFQATT and CDR2 is SNEGSKA (reference sequence). The CDR3 is 11 residues long, counting both termini. The PCR was carried out with 60 Vbeta primers and 13 Jbeta primers. The assay was immunoSEQ multiplex PCR, and TCRdb's table has in-frame clones only and misses some. The sample includes about 150,000 clones, 70% to 80% seen only once; the top ten take 4%. Note on this clone: The DNA is omitted, as the CDR3 cannot be located on it reliably, and the CDR3 follows TCRdb's listing.

Sequences were obtained from PBMCs. The sequence came from a woman aged 40 to 50 in good health and CMV-seronegative. The J gene is TRBJ2-1, the V gene TRBV20-1; no check of the table's D call, TRBD1, against the DNA was made. CDR3 sequence reads: CSASWGTGTFF.